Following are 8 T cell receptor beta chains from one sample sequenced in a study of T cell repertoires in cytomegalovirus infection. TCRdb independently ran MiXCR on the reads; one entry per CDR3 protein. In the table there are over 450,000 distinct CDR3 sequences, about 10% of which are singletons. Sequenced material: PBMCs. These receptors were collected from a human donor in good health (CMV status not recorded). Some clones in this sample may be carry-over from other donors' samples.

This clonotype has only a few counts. CDR3 sequence reads: CASSLVGTEQYF. CDR3 DNA sequence: TGTGCCAGCAGCTTAGTAGGTACCGAGCAGTACTTC. The chain has TRBV7-9 and TRBJ2-7, with D unclear. V was trimmed by 1 base and J by 6 bases, leaving 7 bases between them. In germline, CDR1 is SEHNR, CDR2 FQNEAQ (reference sequence). This CDR3 region has 12 residues.

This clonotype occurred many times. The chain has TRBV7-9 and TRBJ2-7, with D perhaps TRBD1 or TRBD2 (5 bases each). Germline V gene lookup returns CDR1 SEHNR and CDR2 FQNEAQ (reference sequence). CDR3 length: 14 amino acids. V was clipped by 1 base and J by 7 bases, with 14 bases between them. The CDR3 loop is CASSLDGTEGEQYF. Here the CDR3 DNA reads TGTGCCAGCAGCTTAGATGGCACCGAGGGGGAGCAGTACTTC. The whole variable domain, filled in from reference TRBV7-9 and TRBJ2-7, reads DTGVSQNPRHKITKRGQNVTFRCDPISEHNRLYWYRQTLGQGPEFLTYFQNEAQLEKSRLLSDRFSAERPKGSFSTLEIQRTEQGDSAMYLCASSLDGTEGEQYFGPGTRLTVT.

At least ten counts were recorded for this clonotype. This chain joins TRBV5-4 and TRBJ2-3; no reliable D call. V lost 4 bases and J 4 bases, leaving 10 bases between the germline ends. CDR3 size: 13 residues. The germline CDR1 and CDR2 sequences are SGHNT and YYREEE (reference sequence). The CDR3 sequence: CASSVDPSDTQYF. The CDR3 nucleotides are TGTGCCAGCAGCGTCGACCCGTCAGATACGCAGTATTTT.

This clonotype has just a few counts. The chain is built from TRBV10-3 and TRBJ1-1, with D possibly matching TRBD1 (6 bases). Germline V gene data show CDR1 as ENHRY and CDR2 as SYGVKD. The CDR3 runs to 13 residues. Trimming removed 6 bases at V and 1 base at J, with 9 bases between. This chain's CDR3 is CAIRVGQNTEAFF. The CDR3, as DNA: TGTGCCATCAGAGTGGGACAGAACACTGAAGCTTTCTTT.

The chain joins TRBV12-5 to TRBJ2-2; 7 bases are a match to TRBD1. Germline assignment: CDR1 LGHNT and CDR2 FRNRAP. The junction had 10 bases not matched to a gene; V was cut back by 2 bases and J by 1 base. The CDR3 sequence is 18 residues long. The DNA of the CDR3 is TGTGCTAGTGGTTTGTGGGGTAAAGGACAGGAGAACACCGGGGAGCTGTTTTTT. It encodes CASGLWGKGQENTGELFF.

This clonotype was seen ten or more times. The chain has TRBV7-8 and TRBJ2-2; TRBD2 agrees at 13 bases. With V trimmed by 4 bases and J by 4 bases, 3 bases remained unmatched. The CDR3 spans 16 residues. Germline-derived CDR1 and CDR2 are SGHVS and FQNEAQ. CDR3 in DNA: TGTGCCAGCAGCTCACTAGCGGGGGGGGCCACCGGGGAGCTGTTTTTT. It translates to CASSSLAGGATGELFF.

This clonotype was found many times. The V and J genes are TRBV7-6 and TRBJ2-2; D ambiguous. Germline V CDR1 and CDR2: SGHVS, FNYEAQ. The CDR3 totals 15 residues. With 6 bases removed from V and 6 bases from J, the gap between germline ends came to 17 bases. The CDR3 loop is CASRGKALRPGELFF. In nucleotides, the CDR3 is TGTGCCAGCAGGGGAAAGGCCCTTAGACCCGGGGAGCTGTTTTTT. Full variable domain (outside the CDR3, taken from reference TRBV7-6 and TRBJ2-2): GAGVSQSPRYKVTKRGQDVALRCDPISGHVSLYWYRQALGQGPEFLTYFNYEAQQDKSGLPNDRFSAERPEGSISTLTIQRTEQRDSAMYRCASRGKALRPGELFFGEGSRLTVL.

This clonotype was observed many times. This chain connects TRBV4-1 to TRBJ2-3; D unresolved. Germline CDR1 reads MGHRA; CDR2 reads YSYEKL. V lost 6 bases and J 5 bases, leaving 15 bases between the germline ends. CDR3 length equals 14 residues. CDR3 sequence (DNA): TGCGCCAGCAGTTTCCCCACTCGCCTAGATACGCAGTATTTT. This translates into CASSFPTRLDTQYF.